What follows are 17 T cell receptor beta chains derived from one specimen sequenced in a study of blood T cell repertoires in COVID-19. Repertoires were generated with immunoSEQ multiplex PCR, while TCRdb's copy carries only in-frame clones and drops some. Of some 97,000 clones in the sample, 80% to 90% were seen once. What was sequenced was PBMCs or T cells enriched from blood (not recorded which). The source is a woman aged 45-65 years who had recovered from COVID-19.

As concerns this clone: Within the sample, other DNA sequences also encode this same CDR3. The rearrangement uses TRBV10-3 and TRBJ1-4; the match to TRBD1 covers 8 bases. Germline V gene lookup returns CDR1 ENHRY and CDR2 SYGVKD. The CDR3 length is 14 residues. V gave up 6 bases and J gave up 6 bases; unmatched junction bases: 6. The CDR3 nucleotides read TGTGCCATCAGCTCCGGGACAGGTGATGAAAAACTGTTTTTT. Translating it yields CAISSGTGDEKLFF.

The chain has TRBV7-8 and TRBJ1-2; the match to TRBD1 covers 8 bases. The V gene end was trimmed by 1 base and the J gene end by 5 bases; junction bases not matched to a gene: 3. The germline CDR1 and CDR2 sequences are SGHVS and FQNEAQ. This CDR3 has 14 amino acids. This CDR3 reads CASSLGQGTYGYTF. The DNA for the CDR3 is TGTGCCAGCAGCTTAGGACAGGGGACTTATGGCTACACCTTC.

The chain links TRBV7-2 to TRBJ2-1, with 10 bases fitting TRBD2. Trimming at V came to 1 base and at J to 5 bases, leaving 2 bases not matched to a gene. Germline V gene data show CDR1 as SGHTA and CDR2 as FQGNSA. There are 15 residues in the CDR3. The CDR3 coding sequence is TGTGCCAGCAGCTTAGTACTAGCGGGGAACAATGAGCAGTTCTTC. As protein: CASSLVLAGNNEQFF.

The rearrangement uses TRBV6-5 and TRBJ2-3, with D possibly matching TRBD2 (5 bases). CDR1 is MNHEY and CDR2 is SVGAGI in the germline V gene. CDR3 length equals 13 residues. V lost 7 bases and J 0 bases, leaving 8 bases between the germline ends. This CDR3 is CASTQRSTDTQYF. CDR3 sequence (DNA): TGTGCCAGCACCCAGCGGAGCACAGATACGCAGTATTTT.

The rearrangement joins TRBV10-1 to TRBJ2-3; 11 bases align to TRBD2. V dropped 1 base and J dropped 4; count of bases not matched to a gene: 10. Germline V gene lookup returns CDR1 WNHNN and CDR2 SYGVQD (reference sequence). This CDR3 comprises 18 residues. CDR3 sequence (DNA): TGCGCCAGCAGTGAGTGGAAGACTAGCGGGAAATCGGCAGATACGCAGTATTTT. It translates to CASSEWKTSGKSADTQYF.

V gene TRBV29-1 combines with J gene TRBJ2-1, with D uncertain. Germline V lookup: CDR1 SQVTM, CDR2 ANQGSEA. The V and J ends lost 8 bases and 6 bases respectively, with 8 bases between them. This CDR3 is built from 10 residues. CDR3 DNA: TGCAGCTGCCAGGTCAATGAGCAGTTCTTC. Translated: CSCQVNEQFF.

The chain joins TRBV7-3 to TRBJ2-3, with D possibly being TRBD1 (6 bases). Trimming left V 5 bases short and J 5 bases short, with 11 bases between. This CDR3 region has 13 residues. The germline gives CDR1 SGHTA, CDR2 FQGTGA. CDR3 bases: TGTGCCAGCAGCCCAGGGGTTGGAGATACGCAGTATTTT. Encoded protein: CASSPGVGDTQYF.

In its sample, this clone was seen once. This rearrangement joins TRBV6-5 to TRBJ2-1; D is unresolved. CDR1 MNHEY and CDR2 SVGAGI come from the germline V gene. V shed 2 bases and J shed 7 bases, with 3 bases lying between them. The CDR3 is 11 amino acids. CDR3 loop: CASSYLNEQFF. DNA of the CDR3: TGTGCCAGCAGTTACCTGAATGAGCAGTTCTTC.

The chain employs TRBV4-1 and TRBJ2-3, with D perhaps matching TRBD2 (5 bases). There are 16 residues in the CDR3. V dropped 0 bases and J dropped 2 bases, with 12 bases sitting between them. The germline CDR1 and CDR2 sequences are MGHRA and YSYEKL. Here the CDR3 DNA reads TGCGCCAGCAGCCAAGAGTGGACTTCGAACACAGATACGCAGTATTTT. This sequence encodes CASSQEWTSNTDTQYF.

This chain connects TRBV7-3 to TRBJ2-1, with D unresolved. Trimming removed 2 bases at V and 4 bases at J, with 12 bases between. The CDR3 contains 15 residues. The germline gives CDR1 SGHTA, CDR2 FQGTGA. CDR3 DNA sequence: TGTGCCAGCAGCTTACTATCCGCTGCATACAATGAGCAGTTCTTC. Residues: CASSLLSAAYNEQFF.

V gene TRBV30 combines with J gene TRBJ2-4, with TRBD1 as a possible D gene (6 bases). Germline lookup yields CDR1 GTSNPN and CDR2 SVGIG (reference sequence). The CDR3 is 13 amino acids. V lost 3 bases to trimming and J lost 9 bases, with 15 bases between them. The CDR3 DNA reads as TGTGCCTGGAGCGCCAACAGGGTGGCCATTCAGTACTTC. Translation gives CAWSANRVAIQYF.

The chain joins TRBV5-1 to TRBJ1-1; D not certain. V was cut by 1 base and J by 0 bases, with 10 bases left in between. Germline V gene data show CDR1 as SGHRS and CDR2 as YFSETQ. The CDR3 is 15 residues long. As DNA, the CDR3 is TGCGCCAGCAGCTTGAATTCGGGGATGAACACTGAAGCTTTCTTT. Its protein product is CASSLNSGMNTEAFF. Variable domain in full (rest from reference TRBV5-1 and TRBJ1-1): KAGVTQTPRYLIKTRGQQVTLSCSPISGHRSVSWYQQTPGQGLQFLFEYFSETQRNKGNFPGRFSGRQFSNSRSEMNVSTLELGDSALYLCASSLNSGMNTEAFFGQGTRLTVV.

The chain carries TRBV11-3 and TRBJ2-3; 9 nucleotides align to TRBD2. From germline, CDR1 is SGHNT and CDR2 YENEEA. CDR3 size: 16 residues. Trimming removed 3 bases from V and 9 bases from J; junction bases left unmatched: 13. This CDR3 is CASSFLSGGPWGTQYF. CDR3 sequence (DNA): TGTGCCAGCAGCTTCCTCAGCGGGGGGCCCTGGGGGACGCAGTATTTT.

CDR3 sequence (DNA): TGCGCCAGCAGCCTCGGGGAGAGGGCCGGGGAGCTGTTTTTT. Protein sequence: CASSLGERAGELFF. The rearrangement links TRBV10-2 to TRBJ2-2; weak D call: TRBD2 (5 bases). Trimming pared 6 bases from V and 6 bases from J, leaving 14 bases between. Germline lookup yields CDR1 WSHSY and CDR2 SAAADI. The CDR3 spans 14 residues.

The CDR3: CAWTLRADTQYF. CDR3 sequence (DNA): TGTGCCTGGACCTTGAGGGCAGATACGCAGTATTTT. The gene calls are TRBV30 and TRBJ2-3; a weak D match, TRBD2 (5 bases). CDR1 is GTSNPN, CDR2 SVGIG, per germline (reference sequence). Trimming removed 4 bases from V and 4 bases from J, with 9 bases in between. The CDR3 covers 12 residues.

This chain uses TRBV6-4 with TRBJ2-1; 7 bases are a match to TRBD1. Germline loops: CDR1 MRHNA, CDR2 SNTAGT. The V gene end was trimmed by 8 bases and the J gene end by 7 bases; junction bases not matched to a gene: 17. The CDR3 totals 16 residues. The chain's CDR3 is CASSPPDRELPNEQFF. The CDR3 region has the DNA TGTGCCAGCTCCCCGCCAGACAGGGAATTGCCGAATGAGCAGTTCTTC.

The chain recombines TRBV11-2 with TRBJ2-5, with D perhaps matching TRBD2 (6 bases). V was clipped by 7 bases and J by 5 bases, with 14 bases between them. The CDR3 sequence is 13 residues long. Per germline, CDR1 SGHAT and CDR2 FQNNGV. This CDR3 reads CASKGWEAETQYF. DNA of the CDR3: TGTGCCAGCAAAGGTTGGGAGGCGGAGACCCAGTACTTC.